The next 14 T cell receptor beta chains were all read from a single sample in a study of T cell repertoires in cytomegalovirus infection. Using its own MiXCR run on the reads, TCRdb lists one record per CDR3 protein. The table lists a few hundred thousand distinct CDR3 sequences, more than 8% of them singletons. Specimen: PBMCs. These receptors all stem from a human donor in good health (CMV status not recorded). Some clones in this sample may be carry-over from other donors' samples.

This clonotype was picked up a small number of times. The V and J genes are TRBV4-2 and TRBJ1-1; D uncertain. Germline V lookup: CDR1 LGHNA, CDR2 YNFKEQ. Trimming took 4 bases from V and 0 from J, leaving 12 bases between them. The CDR3 has 15 amino acids. The CDR3 DNA reads TGTGCCAGCAGCCTAGGCGGGTACGTGAACACTGAAGCTTTCTTT. Its protein is CASSLGGYVNTEAFF.

This clonotype has at least ten counts. The chain uses TRBV7-2 and TRBJ2-3; 11 bases align to TRBD2. Germline V gives CDR1 SGHTA, CDR2 FQGNSA. This CDR3 is 16 amino acids long. J gave up 3 bases and V 5 bases, and 7 bases lay outside the gene matches. In DNA, the CDR3 is TGTGCCAGCAGCATTACTAGCGGGAGTGGGACAGATACGCAGTATTTT. It specifies CASSITSGSGTDTQYF.

This clonotype was observed at least ten times. The rearrangement joins TRBV11-2 to TRBJ1-6; the D gene is possibly TRBD1 (5 bases). The CDR3 covers 15 residues. The germline CDR1 and CDR2 sequences are SGHAT and FQNNGV. Trimming left V 2 bases short and J 7 bases short, with 12 bases between. CDR3 sequence (DNA): TGTGCCAGCAGCTTAATTGGGGGACTAAATTCACCCCTCCACTTT. As protein: CASSLIGGLNSPLHF.

This clonotype turned up a few times. This sequence joins TRBV7-2 and TRBJ2-7; D remains unclear. The CDR3 runs 13 residues. The ends were cut back, 5 bases at V and 5 bases at J, with 13 bases in the middle. Germline V CDR1 and CDR2: SGHTA, FQGNSA. This CDR3 is CASSLRRKDEQYF. CDR3 bases: TGTGCCAGCAGCCTACGCCGAAAAGACGAGCAGTACTTC.

The chain combines TRBV6-5 with TRBJ2-4; D remains unclear. The CDR3 totals 16 residues. CDR1 MNHEY and CDR2 SVGAGI come from the germline V gene. V was cut by 6 bases and J by 1 base, with 16 bases left in between. CDR3: CASSPLPGNAKNIQYF. The DNA of the CDR3 is TGTGCCAGCAGCCCCCTTCCCGGCAATGCCAAAAACATTCAGTACTTC.

This clonotype has a handful of counts. The chain links TRBV6-5 to TRBJ2-7, with 8 bases aligning to TRBD1. CDR3 size: 12 residues. CDR1 and CDR2 (germline): MNHEY, SVGAGI. After removal of 6 bases from V and 9 bases from J, the junction contained 7 bases not matched to a gene. The CDR3 spells CASSRDRLGQYF. The CDR3 nucleotides are TGTGCCAGCAGCCGGGACAGGCTCGGGCAGTACTTC.

A few counts support this clonotype. This chain uses TRBV7-2 with TRBJ2-3, with D possibly being TRBD2 (5 bases). Trimming stripped 1 base from V and 9 bases from J, with 20 bases between. This CDR3 has 16 residues. Germline lookup yields CDR1 SGHTA and CDR2 FQGNSA. CDR3 coding DNA: TGTGCCAGCAGCTTAGTGTCCCGCGGGTTGGTCCTAACGCAGTATTTT. It codes for CASSLVSRGLVLTQYF.

There are many counts of this clonotype. The chain couples TRBV7-8 to TRBJ1-5; no clear D. Trimming removed 5 bases at V and 3 bases at J, with 11 bases between. This CDR3 is 14 amino acids long. Germline V gene data show CDR1 as SGHVS and CDR2 as FQNEAQ. DNA for the CDR3: TGTGCCAGCAGCCAAAGCCGACACAATCAGCCCCAGCATTTT. The encoded protein is CASSQSRHNQPQHF.

This clonotype was observed at least ten times. This chain joins TRBV11-3 and TRBJ2-3; 10 bases are a match to TRBD1. Germline V gives CDR1 SGHNT, CDR2 YENEEA. V lost 5 bases, J lost 0 bases, and 11 bases stayed unmatched. This CDR3 contains 18 residues. CDR3 in DNA: TGTGCCAGCAGCCCGACTCCCAGGACAGGGGGAAGCACAGATACGCAGTATTTT. As protein: CASSPTPRTGGSTDTQYF. Variable domain in full (rest from reference TRBV11-3 and TRBJ2-3): EAGVVQSPRYKIIEKKQPVAFWCNPISGHNTLYWYLQNLGQGPELLIRYENEEAVDDSQLPKDRFSAERLKGVDSTLKIQPAELGDSAVYLCASSPTPRTGGSTDTQYFGPGTRLTVL.

This sequence joins TRBV18 and TRBJ1-3; D unclear. CDR3 size: 15 residues. The V gene lost 2 bases and the J gene lost 2 bases, with 10 bases spanning the gap. CDR1 is KGHSH and CDR2 is LQKENI in the germline V gene. The CDR3 DNA follows: TGTGCCAGCTCACCAACGAGGAATACTGGAAACACCATATATTTT. Amino acid sequence: CASSPTRNTGNTIYF.

As to this clonotype: A much more abundant neighbour one base away suggests this may be a read error. The CDR3 coding sequence is TGTGCCAGCAGTACGGACAGACGAGCTAGCGGGAGTATCGTACAAGAGACCCAGTACTTC. This sequence encodes CASSTDRRASGSIVQETQYF. The chain joins TRBV6-6 to TRBJ2-5; 10 nucleotides align to TRBD2. CDR3 length equals 20 residues. With V trimmed by 5 bases and J by 2 bases, 20 bases remained unmatched. The germline CDR1 and CDR2 sequences are MNHNY and SVGAGI (reference sequence).

This clonotype was counted ten times or more. The CDR3 here is CASSLSGPNEQFF. CDR3 nucleotides: TGTGCCAGCAGTTTATCTGGGCCTAATGAGCAGTTCTTC. The chain recombines TRBV28 with TRBJ2-1; D remains ambiguous. This CDR3 region has 13 residues. Germline CDR1 is MDHEN and CDR2 is SYDVKM. Trimming stripped 1 base from V and 7 bases from J, with 8 bases between.

This clonotype has at least ten counts. The gene calls are TRBV7-2 and TRBJ1-4; TRBD1 aligns across 11 bases. Germline values: CDR1 SGHTA, CDR2 FQGNSA. This CDR3 is 15 amino acids long. J was trimmed by 8 bases and V by 5 bases; bases with no gene match: 7. For the CDR3, the DNA is TGTGCCAGCAGCCGGGACAGGGGGTTCGGGGAAAAACTGTTTTTT. It specifies CASSRDRGFGEKLFF.

The rearrangement uses TRBV29-1 and TRBJ2-1, with D hard to call. The V end lost 4 bases, the J end lost 4 bases, and 11 bases lay between the germline ends. The V gene's germline CDR1 is SQVTM and CDR2 ANQGSEA. The CDR3 has 13 amino acids. The DNA of the CDR3 is TGCAGCGTTGTTACAGTGAGGTACAATGAGCAGTTCTTC. This sequence encodes CSVVTVRYNEQFF.